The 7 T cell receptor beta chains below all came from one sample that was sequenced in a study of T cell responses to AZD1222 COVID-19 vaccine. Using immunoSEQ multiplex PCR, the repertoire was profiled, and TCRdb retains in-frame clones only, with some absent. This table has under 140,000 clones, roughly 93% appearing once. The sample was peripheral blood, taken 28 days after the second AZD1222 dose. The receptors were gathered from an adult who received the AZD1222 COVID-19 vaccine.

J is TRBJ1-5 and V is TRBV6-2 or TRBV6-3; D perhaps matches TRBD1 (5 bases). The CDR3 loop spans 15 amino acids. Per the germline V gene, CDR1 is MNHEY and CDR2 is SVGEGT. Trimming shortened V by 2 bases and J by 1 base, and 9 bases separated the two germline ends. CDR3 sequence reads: CASSYAGLSNQPQHF. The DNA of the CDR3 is TGTGCCAGCAGTTACGCAGGGCTAAGCAATCAGCCCCAGCATTTT.

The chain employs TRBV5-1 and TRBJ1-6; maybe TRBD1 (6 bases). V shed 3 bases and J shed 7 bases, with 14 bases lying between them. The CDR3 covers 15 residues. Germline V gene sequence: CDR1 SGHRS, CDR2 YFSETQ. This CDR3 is CASSWGAGVNSPLHF. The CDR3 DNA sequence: TGCGCCAGCAGCTGGGGGGCAGGGGTAAATTCACCCCTCCACTTT.

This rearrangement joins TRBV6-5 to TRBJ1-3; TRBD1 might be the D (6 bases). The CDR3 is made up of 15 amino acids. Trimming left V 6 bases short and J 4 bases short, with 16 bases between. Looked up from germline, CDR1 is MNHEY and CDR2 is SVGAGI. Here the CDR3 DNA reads TGTGCCAGCAGCCTAGAGACAGGCGCGGGAAACACCATATATTTT. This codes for CASSLETGAGNTIYF.

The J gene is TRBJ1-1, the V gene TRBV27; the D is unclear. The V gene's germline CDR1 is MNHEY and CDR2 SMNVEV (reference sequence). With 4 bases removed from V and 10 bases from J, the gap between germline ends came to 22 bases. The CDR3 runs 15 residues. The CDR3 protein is CASSSSPDLRLRAFF. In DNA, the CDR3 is TGTGCCAGCAGTTCCTCTCCGGACCTCCGTCTAAGAGCTTTCTTT.

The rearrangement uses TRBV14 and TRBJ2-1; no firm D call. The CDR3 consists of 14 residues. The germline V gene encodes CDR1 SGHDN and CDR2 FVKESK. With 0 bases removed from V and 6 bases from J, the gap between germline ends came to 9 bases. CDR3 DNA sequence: TGTGCCAGCAGCCAAGATTCTAACAGCAATGAGCAGTTCTTC. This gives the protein CASSQDSNSNEQFF.

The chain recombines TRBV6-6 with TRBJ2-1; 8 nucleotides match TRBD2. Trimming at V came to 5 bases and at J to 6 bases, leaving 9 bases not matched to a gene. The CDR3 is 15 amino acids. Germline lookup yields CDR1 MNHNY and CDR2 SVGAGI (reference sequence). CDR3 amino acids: CASSTVSGGGNEQFF. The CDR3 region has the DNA TGTGCCAGCAGTACCGTCTCGGGGGGGGGCAATGAGCAGTTCTTC.

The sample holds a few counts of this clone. The CDR3 sequence is CASSESGQGFGTEAFF. CDR3 sequence (DNA): TGTGCCAGCAGTGAATCTGGACAGGGCTTTGGCACTGAAGCTTTCTTT. This chain links TRBV25-1 with TRBJ1-1, with 8 bases fitting TRBD1. The V and J ends lost 1 base and 4 bases, in that order; junction bases with no gene match: 8. Per germline, CDR1 MGHDK and CDR2 SYGVNS. This CDR3 has 16 residues.